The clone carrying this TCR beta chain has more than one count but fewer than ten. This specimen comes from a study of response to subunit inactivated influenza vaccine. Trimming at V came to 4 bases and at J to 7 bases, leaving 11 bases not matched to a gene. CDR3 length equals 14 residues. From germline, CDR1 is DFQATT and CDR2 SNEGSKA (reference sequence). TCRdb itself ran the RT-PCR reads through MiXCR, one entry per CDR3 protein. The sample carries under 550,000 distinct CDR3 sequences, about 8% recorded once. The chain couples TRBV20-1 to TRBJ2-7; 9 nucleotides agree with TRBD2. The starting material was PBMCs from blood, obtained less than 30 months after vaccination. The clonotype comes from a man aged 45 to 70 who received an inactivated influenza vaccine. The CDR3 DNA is TGCAGTGCTAACGGCCTAGCGGGGACCCGGGAGCAGTACTTC. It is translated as CSANGLAGTREQYF.